This T cell receptor beta chain was captured in a study of T cell repertoires in cytomegalovirus infection. MiXCR, run by TCRdb on the reads, gives a single entry per CDR3 protein. The sample lists nearly 550,000 distinct CDR3 sequences; approximately 15% were seen once. With regard to this clonotype: A much larger clone lies one base from this, so it may be a read error.

The CDR3 has 15 amino acids. V usage is TRBV12-3 or TRBV12-4 and J usage is TRBJ1-5, with D perhaps TRBD1 (5 bases). The clonotype was recovered from a human donor in good health (CMV status not recorded). Some clones in this sample may be carry-over from other donors' samples. The material sequenced was CD8+ T cells from PBMCs. DNA for the CDR3: TGTGCCAGCAACCAAGACGGGGGACCGAATCAGCACCAGCATTTT. Its protein product is CASNQDGGPNQHQHF.